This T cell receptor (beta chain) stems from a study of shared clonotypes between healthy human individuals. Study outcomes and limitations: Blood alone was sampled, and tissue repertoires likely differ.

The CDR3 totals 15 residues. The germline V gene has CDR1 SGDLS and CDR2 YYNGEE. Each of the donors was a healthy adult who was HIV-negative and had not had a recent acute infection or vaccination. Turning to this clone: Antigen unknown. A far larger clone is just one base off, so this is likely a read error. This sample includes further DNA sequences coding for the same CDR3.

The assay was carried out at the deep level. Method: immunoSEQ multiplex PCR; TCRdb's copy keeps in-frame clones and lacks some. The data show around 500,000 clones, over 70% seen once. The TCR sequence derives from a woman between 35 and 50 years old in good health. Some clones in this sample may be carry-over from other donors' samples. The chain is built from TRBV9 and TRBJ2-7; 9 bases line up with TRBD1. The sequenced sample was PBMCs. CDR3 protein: CASSVGTGGVYEQYF. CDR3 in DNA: TGCGCCAGCAGCGTAGGAACAGGGGGCGTCTACGAGCAGTACTTC.